The 9 T cell receptor beta chains given below trace back to one sample, sequenced in a study of blood T cell repertoires in COVID-19. Measured with immunoSEQ multiplex PCR; TCRdb has only the in-frame clones, and not every one. This sample has under 250,000 clones, with about 80% found just once. Material for sequencing was peripheral blood. These receptors were obtained from a woman aged 55-69 years with acute or convalescent COVID-19.

The chain uses TRBV6-1 and TRBJ1-2, with D maybe TRBD1 (6 bases). The length of the CDR3 is 15 residues. V lost 3 bases and J lost 8, with 19 bases in between. Germline values: CDR1 MNHNS, CDR2 SASEGT. CDR3 sequence reads: CASSDAGGGTRGYTF. CDR3 sequence (DNA): TGTGCCAGCAGTGATGCGGGTGGTGGGACACGAGGCTACACCTTC.

V and J are TRBV29-1 and TRBJ2-2, with D possibly matching TRBD2 (5 bases). Trimming pared 4 bases from V and 6 bases from J, leaving 9 bases between. CDR1 is SQVTM and CDR2 is ANQGSEA in the germline V gene. There are 12 residues in the CDR3. This CDR3 reads CSVGRAPGELFF. The CDR3 region has the DNA TGCAGCGTTGGGCGGGCCCCCGGGGAGCTGTTTTTT.

J is TRBJ2-5 and V is TRBV10-3; 7 positions agree with TRBD1. The CDR3 extends over 16 amino acids. Trimming took 3 bases from V and 5 from J; bases not matched to a gene: 12. Germline V lookup: CDR1 ENHRY, CDR2 SYGVKD. CDR3 sequence reads: CAISEPQTGYGETQYF. As DNA, the CDR3 is TGTGCCATCAGTGAACCCCAGACAGGGTACGGGGAGACCCAGTACTTC.

The rearrangement links TRBV7-2 to TRBJ1-1; D gene ambiguous. Germline V gene lookup returns CDR1 SGHTA and CDR2 FQGNSA. This CDR3 is built from 18 residues. The ends were cut back, 6 bases at V and 4 bases at J, with 27 bases in the middle. As DNA, the CDR3 is TGTGCCAGCAGTGGGATGAGGAAACGGGGTCGTGTGTCCACTGAAGCTTTCTTT. It yields the protein CASSGMRKRGRVSTEAFF.

The gene calls are TRBV7-9 and TRBJ1-1, with D maybe TRBD1 (5 bases). The CDR3 runs 17 residues. The ends were cut back, 6 bases at V and 1 base at J, with 21 bases in the middle. Germline V gene lookup returns CDR1 SEHNR and CDR2 FQNEAQ (reference sequence). The DNA for the CDR3 is TGTGCCAGCAGGCAGTTAGGACGGACAATTGGGAACACTGAAGCTTTCTTT. Amino acids: CASRQLGRTIGNTEAFF.

As concerns this clone: A read error may account for a junction end that differs from germline. V is TRBV7-9 and J is TRBJ2-3; D could derive from TRBD1 or TRBD2 (5 bases each). The CDR3 extends over 15 amino acids. Germline assignment: CDR1 SEHNR and CDR2 FQNEAQ (reference sequence). CDR3 sequence: CASSLDSGLTDTQYF. CDR3 bases: TGTGCCAGCAGTTTAGACAGCGGTCTAACGGATACGCAGTATTTT.

The gene calls are TRBV7-9 and TRBJ1-3; no definite D call. The length of the CDR3 is 14 residues. The V end was cut by 8 bases, the J end by 0 bases, with 11 bases between. Per germline, CDR1 SEHNR and CDR2 FQNEAQ (reference sequence). The CDR3 reads CASVMGFSGNTIYF. The CDR3 DNA reads TGTGCCAGCGTTATGGGCTTCTCTGGAAACACCATATATTTT.

This chain uses TRBV6-6 with TRBJ1-5; D unresolved. This CDR3 has 14 amino acids. The V end was cut by 0 bases, the J end by 1 base, with 4 bases between. The V gene's germline CDR1 is MNHNY and CDR2 SVGAGI (reference sequence). The CDR3 coding sequence is TGTGCCAGCAGTTACTCTGAGAGCAATCAGCCCCAGCATTTT. The encoded protein is CASSYSESNQPQHF.

This rearrangement joins TRBV4-1 to TRBJ2-5; 10 positions match TRBD2. Germline trimming cut 1 base from V and 2 bases from J; bases unmatched to any gene: 7. The V gene's germline CDR1 is MGHRA and CDR2 YSYEKL. The CDR3 runs to 17 residues. The chain's CDR3 is CASSQGIAGGWQETQYF. The CDR3 region has the DNA TGCGCCAGCAGCCAAGGCATAGCGGGGGGATGGCAAGAGACCCAGTACTTC.